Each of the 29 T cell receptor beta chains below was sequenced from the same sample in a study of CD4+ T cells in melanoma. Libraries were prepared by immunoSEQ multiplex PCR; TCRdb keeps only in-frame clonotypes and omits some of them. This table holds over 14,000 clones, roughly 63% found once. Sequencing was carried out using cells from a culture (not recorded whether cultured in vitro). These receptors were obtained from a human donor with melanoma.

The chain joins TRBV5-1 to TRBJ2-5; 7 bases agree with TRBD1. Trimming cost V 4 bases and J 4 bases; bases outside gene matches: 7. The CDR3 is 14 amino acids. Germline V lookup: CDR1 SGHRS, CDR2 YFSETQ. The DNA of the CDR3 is TGCGCCAGCAGCACGGGACAGCAGGGAGAGACCCAGTACTTC. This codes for CASSTGQQGETQYF.

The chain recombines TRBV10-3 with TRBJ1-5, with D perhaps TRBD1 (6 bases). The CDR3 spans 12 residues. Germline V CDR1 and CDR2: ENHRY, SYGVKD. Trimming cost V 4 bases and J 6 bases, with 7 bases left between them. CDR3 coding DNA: TGTGCCATCAGTGCAGGGGTTCAGCCCCAGCATTTT. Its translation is CAISAGVQPQHF.

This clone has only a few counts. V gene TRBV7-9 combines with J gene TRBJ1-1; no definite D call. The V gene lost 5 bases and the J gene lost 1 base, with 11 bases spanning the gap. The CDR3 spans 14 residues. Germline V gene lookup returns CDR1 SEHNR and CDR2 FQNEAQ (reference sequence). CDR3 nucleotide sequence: TGTGCCAGCAGCCCAGCGGCTCCGAACACTGAAGCTTTCTTT. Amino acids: CASSPAAPNTEAFF.

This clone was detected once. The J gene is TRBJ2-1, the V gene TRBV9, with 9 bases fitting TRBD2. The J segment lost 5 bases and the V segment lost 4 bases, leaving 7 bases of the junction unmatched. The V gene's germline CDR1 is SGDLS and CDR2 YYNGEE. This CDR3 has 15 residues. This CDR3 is CASSPRIAGDNEQFF. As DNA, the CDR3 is TGTGCCAGCAGCCCCCGGATAGCGGGGGACAATGAGCAGTTCTTC.

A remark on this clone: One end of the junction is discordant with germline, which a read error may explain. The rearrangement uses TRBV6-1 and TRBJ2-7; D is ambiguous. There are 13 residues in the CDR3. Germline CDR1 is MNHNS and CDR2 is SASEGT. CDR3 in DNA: TGTGCCATCAGTAACGCGCAGGCGCTTGGGGAGTACTTC. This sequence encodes CAISNAQALGEYF.

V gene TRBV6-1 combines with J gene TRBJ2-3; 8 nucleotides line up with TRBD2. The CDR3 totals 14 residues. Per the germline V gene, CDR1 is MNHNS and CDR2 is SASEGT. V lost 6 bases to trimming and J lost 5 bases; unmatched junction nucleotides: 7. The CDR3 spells CASSLRGAVDTQYF. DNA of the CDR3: TGTGCCAGCAGCCTGCGGGGGGCGGTAGATACGCAGTATTTT.

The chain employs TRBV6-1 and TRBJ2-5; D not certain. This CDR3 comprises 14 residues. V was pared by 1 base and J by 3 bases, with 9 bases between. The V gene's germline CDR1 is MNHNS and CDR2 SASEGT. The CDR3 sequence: CASSEVPLKETQYF. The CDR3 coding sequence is TGTGCCAGCAGTGAAGTCCCTCTTAAAGAGACCCAGTACTTC.

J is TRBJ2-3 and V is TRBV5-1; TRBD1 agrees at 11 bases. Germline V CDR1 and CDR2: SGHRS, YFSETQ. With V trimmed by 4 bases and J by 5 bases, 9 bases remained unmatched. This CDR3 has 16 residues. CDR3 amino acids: CASSPTGTGGRDTQYF. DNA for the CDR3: TGCGCCAGCAGCCCTACCGGGACAGGGGGTAGAGATACGCAGTATTTT.

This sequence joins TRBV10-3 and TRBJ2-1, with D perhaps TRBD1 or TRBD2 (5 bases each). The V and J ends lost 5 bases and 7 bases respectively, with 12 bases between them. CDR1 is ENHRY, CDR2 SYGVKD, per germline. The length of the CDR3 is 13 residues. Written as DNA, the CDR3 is TGTGCCATCAGTTACAGGACGGGGAATGAGCAGTTCTTC. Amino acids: CAISYRTGNEQFF.

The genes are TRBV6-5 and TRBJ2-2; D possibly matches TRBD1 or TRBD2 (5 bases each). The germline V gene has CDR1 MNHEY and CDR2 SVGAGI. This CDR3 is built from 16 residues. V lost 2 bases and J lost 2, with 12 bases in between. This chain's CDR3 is CASSYPLGANTGELFF. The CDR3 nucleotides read TGTGCCAGCAGTTACCCTCTCGGGGCAAACACCGGGGAGCTGTTTTTT.

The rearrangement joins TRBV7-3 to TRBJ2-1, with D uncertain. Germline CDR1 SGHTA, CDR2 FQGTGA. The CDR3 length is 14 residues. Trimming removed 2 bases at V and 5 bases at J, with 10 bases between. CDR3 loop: CASSLEEWDNEQFF. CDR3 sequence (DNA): TGTGCCAGCAGCTTAGAAGAGTGGGACAATGAGCAGTTCTTC.

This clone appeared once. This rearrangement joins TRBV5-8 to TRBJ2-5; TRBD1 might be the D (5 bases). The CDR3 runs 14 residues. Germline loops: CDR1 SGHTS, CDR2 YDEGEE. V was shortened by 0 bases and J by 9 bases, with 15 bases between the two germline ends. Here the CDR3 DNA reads TGTGCCAGCAGCTTGGTGGCAGGGTATGGGGCCCAGTACTTC. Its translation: CASSLVAGYGAQYF.

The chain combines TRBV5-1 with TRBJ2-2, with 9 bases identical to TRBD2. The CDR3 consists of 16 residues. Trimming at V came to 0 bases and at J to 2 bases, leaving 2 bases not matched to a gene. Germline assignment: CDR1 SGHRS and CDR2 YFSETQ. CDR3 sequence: CASSLVAGVNTGELFF. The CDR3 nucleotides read TGCGCCAGCAGCTTGGTAGCGGGGGTAAACACCGGGGAGCTGTTTTTT. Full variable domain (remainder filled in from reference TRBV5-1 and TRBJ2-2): KAGVTQTPRYLIKTRGQQVTLSCSPISGHRSVSWYQQTPGQGLQFLFEYFSETQRNKGNFPGRFSGRQFSNSRSEMNVSTLELGDSALYLCASSLVAGVNTGELFFGEGSRLTVL.

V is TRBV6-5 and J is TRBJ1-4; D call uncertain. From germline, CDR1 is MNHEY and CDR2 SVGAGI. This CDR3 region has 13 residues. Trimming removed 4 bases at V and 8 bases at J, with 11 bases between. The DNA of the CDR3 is TGTGCCAGCAGTTTATTCGTGGGGGAAAAACTGTTTTTT. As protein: CASSLFVGEKLFF.

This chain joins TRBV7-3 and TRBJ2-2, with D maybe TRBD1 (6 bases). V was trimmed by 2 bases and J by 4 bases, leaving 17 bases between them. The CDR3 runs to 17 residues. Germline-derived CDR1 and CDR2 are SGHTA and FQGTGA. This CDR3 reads CASSLVAVGRGTGELFF. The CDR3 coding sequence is TGTGCCAGCAGCTTAGTTGCCGTGGGCAGGGGCACCGGGGAGCTGTTTTTT.

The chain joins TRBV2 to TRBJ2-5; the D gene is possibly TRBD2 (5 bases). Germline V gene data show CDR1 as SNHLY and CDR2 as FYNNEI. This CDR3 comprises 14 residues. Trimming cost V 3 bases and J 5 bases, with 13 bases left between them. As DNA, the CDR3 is TGTGCCAGCAGTGACGCCGGGGTTTGGGAGACCCAGTACTTC. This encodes CASSDAGVWETQYF.

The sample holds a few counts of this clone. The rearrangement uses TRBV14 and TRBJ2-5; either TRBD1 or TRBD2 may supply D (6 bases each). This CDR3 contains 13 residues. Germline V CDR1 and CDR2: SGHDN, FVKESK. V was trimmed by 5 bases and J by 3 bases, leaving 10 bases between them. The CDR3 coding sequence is TGTGCCAGCAGCGGAGGGGGTAAAGAGACCCAGTACTTC. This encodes CASSGGGKETQYF.

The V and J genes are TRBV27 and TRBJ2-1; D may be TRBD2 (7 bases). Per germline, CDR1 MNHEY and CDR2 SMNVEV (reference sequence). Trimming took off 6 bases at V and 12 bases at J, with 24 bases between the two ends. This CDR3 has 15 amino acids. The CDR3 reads CASSPTLWGGMRQFF. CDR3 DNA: TGTGCCAGCAGCCCCACGCTATGGGGGGGCATGCGGCAGTTCTTC.

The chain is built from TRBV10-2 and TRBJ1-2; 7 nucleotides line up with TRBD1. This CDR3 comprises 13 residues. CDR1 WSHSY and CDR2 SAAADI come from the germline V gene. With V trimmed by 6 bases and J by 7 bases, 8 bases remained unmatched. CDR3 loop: CASSLDRQSGYTF. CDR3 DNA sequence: TGCGCCAGCAGCCTGGACAGGCAGAGTGGCTACACCTTC.

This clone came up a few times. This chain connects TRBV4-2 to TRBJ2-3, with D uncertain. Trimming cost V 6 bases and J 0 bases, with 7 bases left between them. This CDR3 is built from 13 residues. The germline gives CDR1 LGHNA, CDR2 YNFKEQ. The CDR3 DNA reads TGTGCCAGCAGGTTAGGCAGCACAGATACGCAGTATTTT. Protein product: CASRLGSTDTQYF.

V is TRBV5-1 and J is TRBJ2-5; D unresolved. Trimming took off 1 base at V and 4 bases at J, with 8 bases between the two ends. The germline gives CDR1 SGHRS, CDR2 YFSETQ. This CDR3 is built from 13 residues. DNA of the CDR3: TGCGCCAGCAGCTTGCCCTTTCGAGAGACCCAGTACTTC. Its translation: CASSLPFRETQYF.

CDR3 sequence reads: CASSFEGGPQHF. In DNA, the CDR3 is TGTGCCAGCAGTTTCGAGGGAGGGCCCCAGCATTTT. The chain recombines TRBV7-9 with TRBJ1-5; D not resolved. Germline V gene data show CDR1 as SEHNR and CDR2 as FQNEAQ (reference sequence). This CDR3 contains 12 residues. V was shortened by 6 bases and J by 9 bases, with 12 bases between the two germline ends.

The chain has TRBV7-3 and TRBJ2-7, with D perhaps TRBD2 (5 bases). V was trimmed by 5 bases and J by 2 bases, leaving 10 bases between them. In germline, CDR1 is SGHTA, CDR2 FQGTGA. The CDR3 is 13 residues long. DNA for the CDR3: TGTGCCAGCAGCCGGGATCAAACCTACGAGCAGTACTTC. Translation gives CASSRDQTYEQYF.

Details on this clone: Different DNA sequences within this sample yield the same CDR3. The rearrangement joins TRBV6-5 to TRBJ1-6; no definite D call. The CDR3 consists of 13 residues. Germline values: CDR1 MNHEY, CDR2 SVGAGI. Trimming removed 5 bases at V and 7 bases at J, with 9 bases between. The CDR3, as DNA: TGTGCCAGCAGTGAAGAAGGGAATTCACCCCTCCACTTT. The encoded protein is CASSEEGNSPLHF.

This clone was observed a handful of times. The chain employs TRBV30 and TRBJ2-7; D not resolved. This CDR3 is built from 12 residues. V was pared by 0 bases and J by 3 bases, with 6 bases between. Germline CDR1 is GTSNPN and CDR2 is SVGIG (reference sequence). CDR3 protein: CAWSVPGYEQYF. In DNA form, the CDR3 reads TGTGCCTGGAGTGTACCTGGCTACGAGCAGTACTTC.

CDR3 amino acids: CASSFLAGGPVDTQYF. The DNA of the CDR3 is TGTGCCAGCAGCTTTCTAGCGGGGGGGCCGGTAGATACGCAGTATTTT. The chain couples TRBV11-2 to TRBJ2-3; 12 nucleotides match TRBD2. V lost 3 bases, J lost 5 bases, and 6 bases stayed unmatched. The CDR3 runs 16 residues. The V gene's germline CDR1 is SGHAT and CDR2 FQNNGV.

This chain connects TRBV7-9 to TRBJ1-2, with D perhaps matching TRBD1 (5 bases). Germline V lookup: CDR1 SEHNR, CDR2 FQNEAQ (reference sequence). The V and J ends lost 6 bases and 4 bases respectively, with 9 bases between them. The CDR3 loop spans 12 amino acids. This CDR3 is CASSTQGYGYTF. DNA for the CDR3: TGTGCCAGCAGTACCCAGGGCTATGGCTACACCTTC.

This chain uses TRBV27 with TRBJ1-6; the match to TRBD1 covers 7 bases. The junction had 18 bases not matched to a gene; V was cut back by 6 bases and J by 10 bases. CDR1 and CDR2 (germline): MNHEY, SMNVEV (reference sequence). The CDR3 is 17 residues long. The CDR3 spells CASSSRDSPTIKSPLHF. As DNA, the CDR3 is TGTGCCAGCAGCTCCCGGGACAGCCCGACGATCAAGTCACCCCTCCACTTT.

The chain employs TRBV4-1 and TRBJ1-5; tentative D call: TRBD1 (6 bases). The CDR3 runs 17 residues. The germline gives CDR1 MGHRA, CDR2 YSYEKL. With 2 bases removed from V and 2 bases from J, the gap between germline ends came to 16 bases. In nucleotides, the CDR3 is TGCGCCAGCAGCCAACAATGGGGGGGCTCAGGCAATCAGCCCCAGCATTTT. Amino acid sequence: CASSQQWGGSGNQPQHF.